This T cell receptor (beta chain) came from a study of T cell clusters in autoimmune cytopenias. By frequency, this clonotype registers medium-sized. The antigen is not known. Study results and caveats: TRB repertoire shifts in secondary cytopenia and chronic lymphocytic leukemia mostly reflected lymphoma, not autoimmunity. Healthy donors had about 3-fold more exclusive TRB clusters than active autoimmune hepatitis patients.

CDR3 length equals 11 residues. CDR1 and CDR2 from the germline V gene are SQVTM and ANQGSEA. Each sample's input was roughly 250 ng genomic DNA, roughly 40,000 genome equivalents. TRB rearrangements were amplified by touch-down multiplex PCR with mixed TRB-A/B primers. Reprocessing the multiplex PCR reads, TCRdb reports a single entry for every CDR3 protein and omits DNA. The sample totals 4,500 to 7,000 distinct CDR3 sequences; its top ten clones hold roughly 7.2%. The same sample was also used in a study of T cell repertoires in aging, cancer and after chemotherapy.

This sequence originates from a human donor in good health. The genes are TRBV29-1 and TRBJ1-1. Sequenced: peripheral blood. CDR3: CSVVREAEAFF. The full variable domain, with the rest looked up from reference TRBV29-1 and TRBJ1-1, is SAVISQKPSRDICQRGTSLTIQCQVDSQVTMMFWYRQQPGQSLTLIATANQGSEATYESGFVIDKFPISRPNLTFSTLTVSNMSPEDSSIYLCSVVREAEAFFGQGTRLTVV.